The clone carrying this T cell receptor beta chain occurred many times. TCR beta CDR3 regions were amplified from RNA transcripts. The HTBI set primed first-round TCR CDR3 RT-PCR. Each CDR3 protein is one row after TCRdb ran MiXCR on the multiplex PCR reads. The sample yields approximately 430,000 distinct CDR3 sequences, roughly 14% seen once. This specimen belongs to a study of T cells in Graves' hyperthyroidism and ophthalmopathy. Based on clinical symptoms, serum thyroxine and TRAb, thyroid ultrasound and orbital computed tomography, diagnoses were reached. The sequence derives from a man younger than 35 with Graves' ophthalmopathy. The sequenced sample consisted of blood.

The CDR3 sequence is CASSLGPSGAFNEQFF. The CDR3, as DNA: TGTGCCAGCAGCTTGGGGCCCAGCGGGGCCTTTAATGAGCAGTTCTTC. The genes are TRBV5-7 and TRBJ2-1, with 7 nucleotides matching TRBD2. TRBV5-7 is reported as an ORF; its role is uncertain. J was trimmed by 7 bases and V by 0 bases; bases with no gene match: 10. This CDR3 region has 16 residues.